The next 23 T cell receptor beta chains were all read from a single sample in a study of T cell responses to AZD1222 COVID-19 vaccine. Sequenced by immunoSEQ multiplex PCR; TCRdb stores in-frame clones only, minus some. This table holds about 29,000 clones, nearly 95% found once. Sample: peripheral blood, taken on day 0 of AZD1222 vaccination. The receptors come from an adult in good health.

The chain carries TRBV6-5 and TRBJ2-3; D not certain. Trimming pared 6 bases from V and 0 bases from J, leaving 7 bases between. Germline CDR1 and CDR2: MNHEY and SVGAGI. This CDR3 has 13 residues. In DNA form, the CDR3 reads TGTGCCAGCAGCGACTTAAGCACAGATACGCAGTATTTT. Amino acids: CASSDLSTDTQYF.

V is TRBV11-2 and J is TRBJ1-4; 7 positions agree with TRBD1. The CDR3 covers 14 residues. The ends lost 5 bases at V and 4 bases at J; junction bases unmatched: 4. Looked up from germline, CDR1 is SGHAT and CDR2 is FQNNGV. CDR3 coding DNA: TGTGCCAGCAGCCGGGGACAGCTTAATGAAAAACTGTTTTTT. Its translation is CASSRGQLNEKLFF.

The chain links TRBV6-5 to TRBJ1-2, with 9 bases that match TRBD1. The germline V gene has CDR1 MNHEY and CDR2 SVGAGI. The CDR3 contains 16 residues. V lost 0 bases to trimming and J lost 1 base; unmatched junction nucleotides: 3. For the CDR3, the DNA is TGTGCCAGCAGTTACTCACAGGGGGCGGGTAACTATGGCTACACCTTC. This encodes CASSYSQGAGNYGYTF.

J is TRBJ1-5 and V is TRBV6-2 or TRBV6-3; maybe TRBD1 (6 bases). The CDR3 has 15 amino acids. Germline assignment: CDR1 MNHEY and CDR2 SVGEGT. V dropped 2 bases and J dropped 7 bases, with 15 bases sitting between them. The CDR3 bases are TGTGCCAGCAGTTACGGGGGGCAGGGAGGCCAGCCCCAGCATTTT. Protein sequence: CASSYGGQGGQPQHF.

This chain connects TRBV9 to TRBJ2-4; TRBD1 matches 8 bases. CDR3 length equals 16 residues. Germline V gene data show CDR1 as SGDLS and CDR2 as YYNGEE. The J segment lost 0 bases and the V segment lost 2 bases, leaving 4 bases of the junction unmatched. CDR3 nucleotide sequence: TGTGCCAGCAGCGTTGGACAGGGAGTAGCCAAAAACATTCAGTACTTC. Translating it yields CASSVGQGVAKNIQYF.

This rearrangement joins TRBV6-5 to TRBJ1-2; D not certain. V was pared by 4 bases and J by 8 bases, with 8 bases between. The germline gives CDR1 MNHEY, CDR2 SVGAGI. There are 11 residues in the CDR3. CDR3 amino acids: CASSFSEGYTF. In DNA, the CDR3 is TGTGCCAGCAGTTTTTCCGAGGGCTACACCTTC.

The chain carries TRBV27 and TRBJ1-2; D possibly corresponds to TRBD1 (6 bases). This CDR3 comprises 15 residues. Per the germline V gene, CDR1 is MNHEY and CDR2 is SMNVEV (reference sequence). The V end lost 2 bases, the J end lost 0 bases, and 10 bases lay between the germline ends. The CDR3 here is CASSLNRAANYGYTF. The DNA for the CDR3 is TGTGCCAGCAGTTTAAACAGGGCAGCTAACTATGGCTACACCTTC.

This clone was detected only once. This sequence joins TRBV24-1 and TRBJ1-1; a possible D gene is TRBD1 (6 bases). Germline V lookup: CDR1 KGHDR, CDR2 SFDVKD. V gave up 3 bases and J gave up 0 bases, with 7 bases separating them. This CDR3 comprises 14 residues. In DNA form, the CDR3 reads TGTGCCACCAGTGATGGGGGCTTGAACACTGAAGCTTTCTTT. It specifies CATSDGGLNTEAFF.

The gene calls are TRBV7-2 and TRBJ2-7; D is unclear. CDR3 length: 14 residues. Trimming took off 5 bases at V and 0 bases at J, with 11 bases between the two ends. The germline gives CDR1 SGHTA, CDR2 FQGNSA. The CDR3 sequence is CASSAALVSYEQYF. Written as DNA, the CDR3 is TGTGCCAGCAGCGCAGCGCTAGTCTCCTACGAGCAGTACTTC.

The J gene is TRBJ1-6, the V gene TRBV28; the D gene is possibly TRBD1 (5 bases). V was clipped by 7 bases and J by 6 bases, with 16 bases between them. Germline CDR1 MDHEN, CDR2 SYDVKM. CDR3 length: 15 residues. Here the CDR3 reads CASTRDGTGNSPLHF. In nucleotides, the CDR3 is TGTGCCAGCACACGCGACGGGACGGGTAATTCACCCCTCCACTTT.

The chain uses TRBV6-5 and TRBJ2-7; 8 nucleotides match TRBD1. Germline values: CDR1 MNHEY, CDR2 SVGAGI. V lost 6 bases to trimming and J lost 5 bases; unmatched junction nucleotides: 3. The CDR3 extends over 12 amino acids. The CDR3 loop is CASRSTGDEQYF. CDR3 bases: TGTGCCAGCAGATCGACAGGGGACGAGCAGTACTTC.

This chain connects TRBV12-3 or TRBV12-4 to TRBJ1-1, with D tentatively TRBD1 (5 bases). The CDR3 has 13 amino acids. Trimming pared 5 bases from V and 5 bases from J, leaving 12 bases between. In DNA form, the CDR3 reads TGTGCCAGCAGTCTTCGCCAGGGAACTGAAGCTTTCTTT. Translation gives CASSLRQGTEAFF.

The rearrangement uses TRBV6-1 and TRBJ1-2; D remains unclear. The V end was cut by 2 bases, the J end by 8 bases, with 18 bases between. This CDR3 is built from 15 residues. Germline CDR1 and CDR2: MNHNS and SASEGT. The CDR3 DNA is TGTGCCAGCAGTGAAATTCCAGAGAGCTTGGGGGGCTACACCTTC. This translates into CASSEIPESLGGYTF.

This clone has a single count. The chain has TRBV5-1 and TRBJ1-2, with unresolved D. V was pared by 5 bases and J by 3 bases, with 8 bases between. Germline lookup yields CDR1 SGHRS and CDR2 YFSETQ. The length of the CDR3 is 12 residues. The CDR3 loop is CASSYRDYGYTF. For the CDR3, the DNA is TGCGCCAGCAGTTATAGGGACTATGGCTACACCTTC.

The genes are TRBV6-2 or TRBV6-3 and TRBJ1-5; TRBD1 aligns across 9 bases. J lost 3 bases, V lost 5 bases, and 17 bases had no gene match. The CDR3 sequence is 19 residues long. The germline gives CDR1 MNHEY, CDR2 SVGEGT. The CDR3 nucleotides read TGTGCCAGCAGTCCGCCGGGACAGGGTATCTCAACCCTCAATCAGCCCCAGCATTTT. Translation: CASSPPGQGISTLNQPQHF.

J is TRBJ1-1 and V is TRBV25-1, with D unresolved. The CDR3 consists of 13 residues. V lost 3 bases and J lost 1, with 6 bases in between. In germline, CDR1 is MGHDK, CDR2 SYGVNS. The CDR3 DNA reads TGTGCCAGCAGTGAGAACAGGAACACTGAAGCTTTCTTT. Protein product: CASSENRNTEAFF.

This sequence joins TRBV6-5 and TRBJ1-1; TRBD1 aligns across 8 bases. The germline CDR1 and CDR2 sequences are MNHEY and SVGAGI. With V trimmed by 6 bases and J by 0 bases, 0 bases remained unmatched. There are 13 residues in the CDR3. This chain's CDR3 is CASRDRVNTEAFF. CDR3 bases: TGTGCCAGCAGGGACAGGGTGAACACTGAAGCTTTCTTT.

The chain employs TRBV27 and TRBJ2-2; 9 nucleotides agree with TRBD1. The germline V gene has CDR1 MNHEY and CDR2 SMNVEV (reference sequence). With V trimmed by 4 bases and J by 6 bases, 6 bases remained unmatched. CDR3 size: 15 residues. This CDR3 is CASSYRQGVSGELFF. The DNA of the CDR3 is TGTGCCAGCAGTTACCGACAGGGGGTATCCGGGGAGCTGTTTTTT.

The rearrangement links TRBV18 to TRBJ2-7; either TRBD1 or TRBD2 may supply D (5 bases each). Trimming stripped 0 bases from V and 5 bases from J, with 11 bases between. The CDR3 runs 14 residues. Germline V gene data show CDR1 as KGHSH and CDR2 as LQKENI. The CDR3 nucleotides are TGTGCCAGCTCACCACCGGGACCAGTGGACGAGCAGTACTTC. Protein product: CASSPPGPVDEQYF.

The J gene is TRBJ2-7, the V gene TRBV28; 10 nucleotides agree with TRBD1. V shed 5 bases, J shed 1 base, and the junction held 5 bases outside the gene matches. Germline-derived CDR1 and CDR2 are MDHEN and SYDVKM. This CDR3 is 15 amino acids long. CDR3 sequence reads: CASSPGTGVSYEQYF. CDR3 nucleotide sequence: TGTGCCAGCAGTCCGGGGACAGGGGTTTCCTACGAGCAGTACTTC.

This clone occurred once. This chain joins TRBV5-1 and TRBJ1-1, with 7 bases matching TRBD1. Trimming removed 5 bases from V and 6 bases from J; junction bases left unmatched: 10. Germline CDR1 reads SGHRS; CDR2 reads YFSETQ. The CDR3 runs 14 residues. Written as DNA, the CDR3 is TGCGCCAGCAGGGTCGAGGGGGCGCAAGCTGAAGCTTTCTTT. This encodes CASRVEGAQAEAFF.

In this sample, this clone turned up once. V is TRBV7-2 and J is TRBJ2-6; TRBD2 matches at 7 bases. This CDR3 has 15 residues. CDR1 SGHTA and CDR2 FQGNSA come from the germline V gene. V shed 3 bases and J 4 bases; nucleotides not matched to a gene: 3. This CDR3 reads CASSLGEGGANVLTF. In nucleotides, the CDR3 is TGTGCCAGCAGCTTGGGGGAGGGAGGGGCCAACGTCCTGACTTTC.

CDR3 nucleotides: TGTGCCAGCAGCGGGACTGGACAGGGGGCCGGGGAGCTGTTTTTT. Amino acid sequence: CASSGTGQGAGELFF. This chain joins TRBV9 and TRBJ2-2; 10 bases are a match to TRBD1. This CDR3 is 15 amino acids long. Germline-derived CDR1 and CDR2 are SGDLS and YYNGEE. Germline trimming cut 3 bases from V and 6 bases from J; bases unmatched to any gene: 5.